This entry is about one TCR beta chain. It lacks a known antigen. Base quality data are lacking; no much larger clone is found one base away. The sample is drawn from a study of T cells generated in artificial thymic organoids (TCRdb year 2017). As for the study more broadly: The study compared TCR alpha and beta CDR3 repertoires of CD8 single positive T cells derived from in vitro artificial thymic organoids with the repertoires of thymic and peripheral blood naive CD8 T cells. The displayed repertoire sequencing data were described as being representative of three independent experiments. Broader findings and caveats from the paper: The TCR clonotype diversity of organoid-derived CD8 single positive T cells was physiological and comparable to that of naive CD8 T cells from thymus and blood.

The germline V gene provides CDR1 SGHVS and CDR2 FQNEAQ. The CDR3 runs 16 residues from the cysteine to the phenylalanine. Just the 48-base CDR3 DNA is kept, in frame starting at base 1. V and J are trimmed by 5 bases and 8 bases, and the gene matches miss 8 bases of the junction. Non-mobilized peripheral blood was collected from healthy adult donors. Primary CD8+ T cells were enriched by magnetic beads using the Miltenyi CD8+ T cell Isolation Kit. Prior to RNA extraction, naive CD8 T cells from blood were isolated by FACS sorting as CD3+TCRalphabeta+CD8+CD45RO-CCR7+ cells. For each sample, total RNA was purified from roughly 40,000 to 200,000 sorted cells using the RNeasy Micro kit, and RNA quality was assessed on an Agilent RNA 6000 Nano chip. TCRalpha and TCRbeta libraries were amplified in separate semi-nested PCR reactions using Advantage 2 and reverse primers located in the TRAC or TRBC constant regions. First-strand cDNA synthesis used between roughly 3.5 and 550 ng of total RNA. The TCR cDNA libraries were generated by 5'-RACE using the SMARTer PCR cDNA Synthesis kit, with a poly-dT primer driving first-strand synthesis. Each semi-nested reverse primer in the constant region carried a 5-nucleotide sample-specific barcode, and the resulting products were cleaned up with the Zymo DNA Clean and Concentrator-5 kit. Up to ten barcoded samples were pooled, ligated to Illumina adaptors and sequenced as 2 x 150 bp paired-end reads on an Illumina MiSeq. The source study handled its data this way. Demultiplexed reads were aligned with BLAT to a custom library of all human TRAV, TRAJ, TRBV, TRBD and TRBJ combinations from IMGT. The best BLAT hits were picked using pslCDnaFilter (-maxAligns=1, -ignoreIntrons), and custom Perl scripts were used to calculate clonotype frequencies. In TCRdb, the public reads were trimmed at Q25 with fastp and aligned with MiXCR, with productive beta chains retained. Records with the same CDR3 protein are collapsed into one entry carrying the most frequent genes and DNA. These V and J calls rely on TCRdb rather than the paper's analysis. This sample lists thousands of distinct CDR3 sequences; approximately 30% were detected once. The ten largest clones capture less than 3% of the sample.

The sequenced sample consisted of naive CD8+ T cells from blood. The meaning of the sample's cell subset or site label: CD3+TCRalphabeta+CD8SP T cells; for blood, CD45RO-CCR7+ naive CD8+ T cells. The rearrangement joined TRBV7-8 to TRBJ2-1; 14 junctional bases match TRBD2. This TCR derives from a human donor who gave cord blood stem cells for thymic organoid culture, a cardiac surgery patient who gave postnatal thymus, or a blood donor (not recorded which). The base sequence is TGTGCCAGCAGCCTCGGGACTAGCGGGAGCGGGTATGAGCAGTTCTTC. Its protein product is CASSLGTSGSGYEQFF.